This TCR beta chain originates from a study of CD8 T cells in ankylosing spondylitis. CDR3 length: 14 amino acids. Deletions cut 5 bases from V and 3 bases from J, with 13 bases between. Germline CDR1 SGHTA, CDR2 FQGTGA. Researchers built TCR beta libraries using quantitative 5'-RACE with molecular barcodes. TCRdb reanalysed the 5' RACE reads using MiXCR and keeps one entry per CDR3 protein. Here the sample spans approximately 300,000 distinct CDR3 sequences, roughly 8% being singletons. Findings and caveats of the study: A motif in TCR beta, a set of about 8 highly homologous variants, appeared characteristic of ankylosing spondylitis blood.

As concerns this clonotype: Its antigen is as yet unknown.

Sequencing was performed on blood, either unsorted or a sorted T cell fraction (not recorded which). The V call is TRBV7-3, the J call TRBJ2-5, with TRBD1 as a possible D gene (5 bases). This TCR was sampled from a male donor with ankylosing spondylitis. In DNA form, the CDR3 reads TGTGCCAGCAGCCCCAGGGCAGAAAAAGAGACCCAGTACTTC. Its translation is CASSPRAEKETQYF.